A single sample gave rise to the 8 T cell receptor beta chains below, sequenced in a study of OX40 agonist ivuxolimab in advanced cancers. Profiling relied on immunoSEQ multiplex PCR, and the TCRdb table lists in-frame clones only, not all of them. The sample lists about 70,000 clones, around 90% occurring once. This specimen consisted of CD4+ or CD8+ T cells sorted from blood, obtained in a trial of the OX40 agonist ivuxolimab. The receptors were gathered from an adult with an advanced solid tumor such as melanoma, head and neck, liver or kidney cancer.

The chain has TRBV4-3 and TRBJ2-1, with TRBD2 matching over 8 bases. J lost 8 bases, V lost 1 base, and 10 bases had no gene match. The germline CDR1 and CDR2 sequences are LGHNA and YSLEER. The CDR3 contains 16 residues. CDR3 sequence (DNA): TGCGCCAGCAGCCAAGCTTGGGCGGGGGGCGTCCATGAGCAGTTCTTC. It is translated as CASSQAWAGGVHEQFF.

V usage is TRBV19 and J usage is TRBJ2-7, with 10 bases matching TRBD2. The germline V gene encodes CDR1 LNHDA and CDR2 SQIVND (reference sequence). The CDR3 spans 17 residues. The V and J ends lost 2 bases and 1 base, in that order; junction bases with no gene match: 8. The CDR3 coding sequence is TGTGCCAGTAGTATAAGGCTCGCTAGCGGGGGTTCCTACGAGCAGTACTTC. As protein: CASSIRLASGGSYEQYF. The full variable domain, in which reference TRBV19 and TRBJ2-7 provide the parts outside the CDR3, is DGGITQSPKYLFRKEGQNVTLSCEQNLNHDAMYWYRQDPGQGLRLIYYSQIVNDFQKGDIAEGYSVSREKKESFPLTVTSAQKNPTAFYLCASSIRLASGGSYEQYFGPGTRLTVT.

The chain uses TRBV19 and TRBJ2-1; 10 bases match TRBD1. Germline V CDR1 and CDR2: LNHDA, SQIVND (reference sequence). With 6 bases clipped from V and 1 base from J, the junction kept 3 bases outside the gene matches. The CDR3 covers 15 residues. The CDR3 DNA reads TGTGCCAGTAGAAGACAGGGGGCATCCTACAATGAGCAGTTCTTC. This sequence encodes CASRRQGASYNEQFF.

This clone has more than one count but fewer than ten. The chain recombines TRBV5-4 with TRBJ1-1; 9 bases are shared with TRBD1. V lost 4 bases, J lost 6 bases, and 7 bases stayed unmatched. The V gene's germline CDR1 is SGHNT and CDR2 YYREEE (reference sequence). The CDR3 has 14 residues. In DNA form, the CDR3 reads TGTGCCAGCAGCCGGGACAGGGAGGCCCCTGAAGCTTTCTTT. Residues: CASSRDREAPEAFF. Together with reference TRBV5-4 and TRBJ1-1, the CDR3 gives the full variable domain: ETGVTQSPTHLIKTRGQQVTLRCSSQSGHNTVSWYQQALGQGPQFIFQYYREEENGRGNFPPRFSGLQFPNYSSELNVNALELDDSALYLCASSRDREAPEAFFGQGTRLTVV.

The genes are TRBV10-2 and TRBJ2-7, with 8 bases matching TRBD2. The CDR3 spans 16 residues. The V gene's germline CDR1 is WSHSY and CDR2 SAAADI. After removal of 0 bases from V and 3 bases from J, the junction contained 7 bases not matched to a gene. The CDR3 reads CASSESSGGSLYEQYF. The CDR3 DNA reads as TGCGCCAGCAGTGAGTCTTCGGGGGGGTCCCTCTACGAGCAGTACTTC.

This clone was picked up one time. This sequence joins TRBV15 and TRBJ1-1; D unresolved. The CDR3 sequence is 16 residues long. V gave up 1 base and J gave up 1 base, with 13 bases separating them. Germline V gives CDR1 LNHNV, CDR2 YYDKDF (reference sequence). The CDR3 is CATSRGTFGANTEAFF. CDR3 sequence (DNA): TGTGCCACCAGCAGAGGTACCTTTGGAGCGAACACTGAAGCTTTCTTT.

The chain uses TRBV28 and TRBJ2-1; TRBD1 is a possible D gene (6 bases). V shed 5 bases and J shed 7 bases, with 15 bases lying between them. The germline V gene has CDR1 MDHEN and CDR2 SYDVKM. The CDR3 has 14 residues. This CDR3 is CASSPIRQDNEQFF. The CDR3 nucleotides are TGTGCCAGCAGTCCGATACGACAGGATAATGAGCAGTTCTTC. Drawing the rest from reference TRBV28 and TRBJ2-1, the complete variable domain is DVKVTQSSRYLVKRTGEKVFLECVQDMDHENMFWYRQDPGLGLRLIYFSYDVKMKEKGDIPEGYSVSREKKERFSLILESASTNQTSMYLCASSPIRQDNEQFFGPGTRLTVL.

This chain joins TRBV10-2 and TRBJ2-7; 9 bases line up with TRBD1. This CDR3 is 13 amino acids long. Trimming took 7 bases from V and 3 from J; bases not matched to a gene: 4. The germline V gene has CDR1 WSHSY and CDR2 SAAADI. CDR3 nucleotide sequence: TGCGCCAGCATACAGGGGGCGGACTACGAGCAGTACTTC. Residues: CASIQGADYEQYF.